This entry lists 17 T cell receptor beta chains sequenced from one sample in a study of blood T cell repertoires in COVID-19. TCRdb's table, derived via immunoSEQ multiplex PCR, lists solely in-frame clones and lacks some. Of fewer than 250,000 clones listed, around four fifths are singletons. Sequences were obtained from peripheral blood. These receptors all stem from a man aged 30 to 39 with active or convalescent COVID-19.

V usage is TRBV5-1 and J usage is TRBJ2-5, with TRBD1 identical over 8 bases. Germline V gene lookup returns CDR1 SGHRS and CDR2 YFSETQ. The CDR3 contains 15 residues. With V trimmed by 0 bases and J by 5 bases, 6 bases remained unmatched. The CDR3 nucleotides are TGCGCCAGCAGCTTGGGCAGGGGGCAATCGGAGACCCAGTACTTC. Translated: CASSLGRGQSETQYF. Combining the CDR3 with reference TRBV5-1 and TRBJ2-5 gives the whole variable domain KAGVTQTPRYLIKTRGQQVTLSCSPISGHRSVSWYQQTPGQGLQFLFEYFSETQRNKGNFPGRFSGRQFSNSRSEMNVSTLELGDSALYLCASSLGRGQSETQYFGPGTRLLVL.

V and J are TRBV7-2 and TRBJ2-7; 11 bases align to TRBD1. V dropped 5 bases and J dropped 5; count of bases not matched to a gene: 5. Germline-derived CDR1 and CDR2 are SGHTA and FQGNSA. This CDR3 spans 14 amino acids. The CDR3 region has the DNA TGTGCCAGCAGCGGGACAGGGGGGAGCCACGAGCAGTACTTC. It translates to CASSGTGGSHEQYF.

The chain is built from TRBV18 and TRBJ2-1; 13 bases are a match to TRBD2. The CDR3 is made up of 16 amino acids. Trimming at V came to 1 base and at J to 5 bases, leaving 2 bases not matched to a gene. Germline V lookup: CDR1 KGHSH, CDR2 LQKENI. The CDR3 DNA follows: TGTGCCAGCTCACCACTGGGACTAGCGGGGAACAATGAGCAGTTCTTC. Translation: CASSPLGLAGNNEQFF.

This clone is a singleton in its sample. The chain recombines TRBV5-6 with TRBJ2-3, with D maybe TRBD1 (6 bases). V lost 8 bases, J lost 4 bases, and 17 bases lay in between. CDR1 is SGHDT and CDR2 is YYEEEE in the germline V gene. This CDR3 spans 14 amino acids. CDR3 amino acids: CASRDRSASDTQYF. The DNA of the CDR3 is TGTGCCAGTCGAGACAGGAGTGCTTCAGATACGCAGTATTTT.

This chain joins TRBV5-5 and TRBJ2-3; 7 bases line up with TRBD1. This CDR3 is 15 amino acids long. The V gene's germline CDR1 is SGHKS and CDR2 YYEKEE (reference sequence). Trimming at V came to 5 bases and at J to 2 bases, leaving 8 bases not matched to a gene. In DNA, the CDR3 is TGTGCCAGCAGGCCGCCGGGACAGCTCACAGATACGCAGTATTTT. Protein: CASRPPGQLTDTQYF.

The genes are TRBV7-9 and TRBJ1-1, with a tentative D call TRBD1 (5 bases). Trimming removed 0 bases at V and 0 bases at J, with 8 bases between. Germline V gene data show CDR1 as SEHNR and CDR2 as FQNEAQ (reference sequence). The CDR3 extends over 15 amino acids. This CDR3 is CASSLAPGLNTEAFF. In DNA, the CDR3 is TGTGCCAGCAGCTTAGCGCCAGGGTTGAACACTGAAGCTTTCTTT.

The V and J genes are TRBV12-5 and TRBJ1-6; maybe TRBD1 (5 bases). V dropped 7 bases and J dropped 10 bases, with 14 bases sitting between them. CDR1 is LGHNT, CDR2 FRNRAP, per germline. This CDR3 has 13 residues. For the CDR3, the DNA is TGTGCTAGTGCCTCCTCCGGGGGATCACCCCTCCACTTT. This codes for CASASSGGSPLHF.

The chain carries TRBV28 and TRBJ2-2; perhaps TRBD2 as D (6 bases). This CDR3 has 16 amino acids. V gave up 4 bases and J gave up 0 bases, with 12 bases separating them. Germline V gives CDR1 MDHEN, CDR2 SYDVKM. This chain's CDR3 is CASSSPGLANTGELFF. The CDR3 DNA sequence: TGTGCCAGCAGTTCGCCGGGACTTGCGAACACCGGGGAGCTGTTTTTT.

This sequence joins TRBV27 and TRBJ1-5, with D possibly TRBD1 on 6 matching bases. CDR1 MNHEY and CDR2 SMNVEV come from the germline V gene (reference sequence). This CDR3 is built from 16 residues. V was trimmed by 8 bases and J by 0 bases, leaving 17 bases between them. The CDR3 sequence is CASPSGGPLSNQPQHF. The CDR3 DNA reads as TGTGCCAGCCCCTCGGGGGGCCCCCTTAGCAATCAGCCCCAGCATTTT.

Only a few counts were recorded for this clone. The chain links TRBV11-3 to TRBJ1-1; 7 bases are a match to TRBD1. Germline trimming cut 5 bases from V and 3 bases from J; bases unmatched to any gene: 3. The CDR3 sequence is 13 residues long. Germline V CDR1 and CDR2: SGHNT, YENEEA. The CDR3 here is CASSKGADTEAFF. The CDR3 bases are TGTGCCAGCAGCAAGGGGGCGGACACTGAAGCTTTCTTT.

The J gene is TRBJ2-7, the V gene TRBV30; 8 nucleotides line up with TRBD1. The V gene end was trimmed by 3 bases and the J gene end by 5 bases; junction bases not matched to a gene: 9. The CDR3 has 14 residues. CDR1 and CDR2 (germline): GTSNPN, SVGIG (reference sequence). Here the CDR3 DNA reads TGTGCCTGGAGAGGAGGGGACAGGTTCCACGAGCAGTACTTC. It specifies CAWRGGDRFHEQYF. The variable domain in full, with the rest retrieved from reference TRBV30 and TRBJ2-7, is SQTIHQWPATLVQPVGSPLSLECTVEGTSNPNLYWYRQAAGRGLQLLFYSVGIGQISSEVPQNLSASRPQDRQFILSSKKLLLSDSGFYLCAWRGGDRFHEQYFGPGTRLTVT.

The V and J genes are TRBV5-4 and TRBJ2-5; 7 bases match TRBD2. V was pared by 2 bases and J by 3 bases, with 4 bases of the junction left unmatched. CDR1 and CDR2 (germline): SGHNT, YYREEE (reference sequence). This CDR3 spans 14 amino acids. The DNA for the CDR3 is TGTGCCAGCAGCTTAGCGGGAAGGGAAGAGACCCAGTACTTC. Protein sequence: CASSLAGREETQYF.

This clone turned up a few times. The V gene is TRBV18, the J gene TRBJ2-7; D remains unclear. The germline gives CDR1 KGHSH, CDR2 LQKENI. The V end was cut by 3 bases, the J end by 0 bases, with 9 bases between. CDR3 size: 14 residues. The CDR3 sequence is CASSPRSHSYEQYF. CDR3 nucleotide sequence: TGTGCCAGCTCACCGCGGTCCCACTCCTACGAGCAGTACTTC. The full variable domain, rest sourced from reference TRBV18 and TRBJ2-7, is NAGVMQNPRHLVRRRGQEARLRCSPMKGHSHVYWYRQLPEEGLKFMVYLQKENIIDESGMPKERFSAEFPKEGPSILRIQQVVRGDSAAYFCASSPRSHSYEQYFGPGTRLTVT.

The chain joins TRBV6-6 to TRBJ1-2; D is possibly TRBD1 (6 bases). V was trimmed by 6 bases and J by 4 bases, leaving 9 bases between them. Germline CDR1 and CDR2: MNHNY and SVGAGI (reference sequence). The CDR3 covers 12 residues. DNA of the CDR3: TGTGCCAGCAGGCCGGACAGCTATGGCTACACCTTC. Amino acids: CASRPDSYGYTF.

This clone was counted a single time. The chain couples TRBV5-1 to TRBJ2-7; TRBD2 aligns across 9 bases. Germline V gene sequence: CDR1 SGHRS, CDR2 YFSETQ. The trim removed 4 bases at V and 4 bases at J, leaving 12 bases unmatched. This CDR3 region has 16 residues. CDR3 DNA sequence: TGCGCCAGCAGCAGGACTCCCGCGGGGGGGCCTTACGAGCAGTACTTC. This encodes CASSRTPAGGPYEQYF.

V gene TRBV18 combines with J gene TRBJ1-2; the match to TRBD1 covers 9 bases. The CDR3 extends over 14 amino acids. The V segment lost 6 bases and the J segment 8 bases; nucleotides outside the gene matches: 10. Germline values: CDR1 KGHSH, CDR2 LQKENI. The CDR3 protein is CASSHGTGGLGYTF. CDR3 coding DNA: TGTGCCAGCTCCCACGGAACAGGGGGCCTGGGCTACACCTTC.

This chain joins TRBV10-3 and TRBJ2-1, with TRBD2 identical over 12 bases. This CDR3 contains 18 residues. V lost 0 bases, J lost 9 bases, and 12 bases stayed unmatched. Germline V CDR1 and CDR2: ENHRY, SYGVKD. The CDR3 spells CAISESTPLAGGSGEQFF. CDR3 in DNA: TGTGCCATCAGTGAGTCGACCCCCCTAGCGGGAGGGTCGGGTGAGCAGTTCTTC.